Only a few counts were recorded for the clone carrying this T cell receptor beta chain. This sample stems from a study of T-cell reconstitution after alpha-beta-depleted transplantation in children. As it was prepared, the TCRbeta library received unique molecular identifiers. TCRdb fed the PCR reads into MiXCR, producing one record per CDR3 protein. The sample consists of almost 400,000 distinct CDR3 sequences, approximately 20% of them appearing once. This receptor was obtained from a human donor who donated a stem cell graft to a child with acute myeloid leukemia. The specimen comprised PBMCs from the stem cell graft donor, sampled from the stem cell graft.

In nucleotides, the CDR3 is TGTGCCAGCAGTTTATTCGAGGGGGAAGAGACCCAGTACTTC. Translated: CASSLFEGEETQYF. The chain links TRBV12-3 or TRBV12-4 to TRBJ2-5; D is possibly TRBD1 (6 bases). Trimming shortened V by 2 bases and J by 3 bases, and 10 bases separated the two germline ends. The CDR3 is made up of 14 amino acids.